What follows are 18 T cell receptor beta chains derived from one specimen sequenced in a study of T cells in Graves' hyperthyroidism and ophthalmopathy. RNA transcripts served as the template for amplifying TCR beta CDR3 regions. A set of HTBI primers served as the primers for a first-round RT-PCR of the TCR CDR3. One entry per CDR3 protein results from TCRdb running MiXCR on the multiplex PCR reads. The table records 660,000 or so distinct CDR3 sequences, 20% to 25% of them present only once. Sequenced sample: blood. These receptors were obtained from a man in his thirties or forties with Graves' ophthalmopathy.

The rearrangement links TRBV5-1 to TRBJ2-1; D is possibly TRBD2 (6 bases). The V gene lost 4 bases and the J gene lost 4 bases, with 15 bases spanning the gap. CDR3 length equals 15 residues. Germline CDR1 is SGHRS and CDR2 is YFSETQ. The CDR3 reads CASSPEGRRYNEQFF. CDR3 sequence (DNA): TGCGCCAGCAGCCCGGAGGGACGGCGTTACAATGAGCAGTTCTTC.

There are a few counts of this clonotype. The chain recombines TRBV27 with TRBJ1-2; 7 positions agree with TRBD1. J gave up 2 bases and V 4 bases, and 7 bases lay outside the gene matches. Germline V gene lookup returns CDR1 MNHEY and CDR2 SMNVEV (reference sequence). The CDR3 is 15 residues long. For the CDR3, the DNA is TGTGCCAGCAGTTCCGGACAGGCCTTGAACTATGGCTACACCTTC. It specifies CASSSGQALNYGYTF.

This clonotype was detected many times. The genes are TRBV7-2 and TRBJ2-1; 11 nucleotides agree with TRBD2. The CDR3 length is 16 residues. With V trimmed by 5 bases and J by 8 bases, 11 bases remained unmatched. Germline lookup yields CDR1 SGHTA and CDR2 FQGNSA. Here the CDR3 reads CASSAPPSGRFYEQFF. CDR3 in DNA: TGTGCCAGCAGCGCCCCCCCTAGCGGGAGGTTCTATGAGCAGTTCTTC.

This clonotype was recorded a few times. The chain combines TRBV4-3 with TRBJ2-7; maybe TRBD2 (5 bases). CDR3 size: 13 residues. The germline V and J ends were trimmed by 4 bases and 5 bases, with 12 bases remaining between them. Germline V gene data show CDR1 as LGHNA and CDR2 as YSLEER. CDR3 amino acids: CASSLERADEQYF. The DNA of the CDR3 is TGCGCCAGCAGCCTCGAGAGGGCCGACGAGCAGTACTTC.

This clonotype appeared once. The junction differs from germline at one of its ends, possibly a read error. The V call is TRBV7-3, the J call TRBJ1-5; TRBD1 might be the D (5 bases). The CDR3 is 14 amino acids. Per the germline V gene, CDR1 is SGHTA and CDR2 is FQGTGA. CDR3 bases: TGTGTCAGCAGCTCAGGGTATGGCAATCAGCCCCAGCATTTT. This encodes CVSSSGYGNQPQHF.

There are many counts of this clonotype. The chain employs TRBV28 and TRBJ2-7, with D possibly matching TRBD2 (7 bases). The CDR3 runs 14 residues. V gave up 8 bases and J gave up 7 bases, with 21 bases separating them. Germline values: CDR1 MDHEN, CDR2 SYDVKM. CDR3 in DNA: TGTGCCAGCGTCGGGAGCGGGACATCGTATGAGCAGTACTTC. Protein: CASVGSGTSYEQYF. The full variable domain, completed using reference TRBV28 and TRBJ2-7, is DVKVTQSSRYLVKRTGEKVFLECVQDMDHENMFWYRQDPGLGLRLIYFSYDVKMKEKGDIPEGYSVSREKKERFSLILESASTNQTSMYLCASVGSGTSYEQYFGPGTRLTVT.

Turning to this clonotype: A much larger clone sits a single nucleotide away, making a read error possible. The J gene is TRBJ1-4, the V gene TRBV2, with D possibly TRBD1 on 6 matching bases. The CDR3 has 16 amino acids. Germline CDR1 SNHLY, CDR2 FYNNEI. The CDR3 DNA reads TGTGCCAGCAGTGAAGAGGGCAGGGGAACTAATGGAAAACTGTTTTTT. Amino acid sequence: CASSEEGRGTNGKLFF.

This clonotype was seen more than once but under ten times. The gene calls are TRBV28 and TRBJ2-3, with 7 nucleotides matching TRBD1. With V trimmed by 2 bases and J by 6 bases, 8 bases remained unmatched. The germline CDR1 and CDR2 sequences are MDHEN and SYDVKM. The CDR3 is 15 residues long. CDR3 DNA sequence: TGTGCCAGCAGTTTAAGATGGCTCAGGGGGGATACGCAGTATTTT. It is translated as CASSLRWLRGDTQYF.

This clonotype was counted at least ten times. J is TRBJ2-3 and V is TRBV28; no reliable D call. Germline CDR1 and CDR2: MDHEN and SYDVKM. V shed 6 bases and J shed 4 bases, with 14 bases lying between them. There are 14 residues in the CDR3. The CDR3 sequence: CASSFIGRPDTQYF. Written as DNA, the CDR3 is TGTGCCAGCAGCTTTATAGGGCGGCCAGATACGCAGTATTTT.

The chain couples TRBV6-2 or TRBV6-3 to TRBJ1-2; a possible D gene is TRBD1 (6 bases). The CDR3 has 13 residues. Germline lookup yields CDR1 MNHEY and CDR2 SVGEGT. Trimming shortened V by 4 bases and J by 3 bases, and 9 bases separated the two germline ends. The CDR3 DNA is TGTGCCAGCAGTTTGACAGGATACTATGGCTACACCTTC. Protein: CASSLTGYYGYTF.

This clonotype was counted between two and nine times. The chain employs TRBV7-2 and TRBJ2-5; perhaps D is TRBD1 or TRBD2 (5 bases each). The CDR3 extends over 14 amino acids. Germline loops: CDR1 SGHTA, CDR2 FQGNSA. Between the trimmed V and J ends, which lost 5 bases and 1 base, there was a span of 11 bases. The CDR3 nucleotides are TGTGCCAGCAGCGCCCGGGGCCTCCAAGAGACCCAGTACTTC. Amino acid sequence: CASSARGLQETQYF.

The sample holds many counts of this clonotype. The chain joins TRBV30 to TRBJ1-1; no clear D gene. The ends were cut back, 1 base at V and 0 bases at J, with 9 bases in the middle. Germline assignment: CDR1 GTSNPN and CDR2 SVGIG (reference sequence). The CDR3 has 14 amino acids. CDR3 bases: TGTGCCTGGAGTGCCATGGGAGTGAACACTGAAGCTTTCTTT. Translated: CAWSAMGVNTEAFF. Full variable domain (outside the CDR3, taken from reference TRBV30 and TRBJ1-1): SQTIHQWPATLVQPVGSPLSLECTVEGTSNPNLYWYRQAAGRGLQLLFYSVGIGQISSEVPQNLSASRPQDRQFILSSKKLLLSDSGFYLCAWSAMGVNTEAFFGQGTRLTVV.

This clonotype was detected only a few times. The chain couples TRBV4-3 to TRBJ2-7; TRBD2 matches at 10 bases. Per germline, CDR1 LGHNA and CDR2 YSLEER. The V segment lost 0 bases and the J segment 5 bases; nucleotides outside the gene matches: 4. The CDR3 is 15 amino acids. In DNA form, the CDR3 reads TGCGCCAGCAGCCAAGACGAGCGGGAGGGCGACGAGCAGTACTTC. Residues: CASSQDEREGDEQYF.

This clonotype was counted many times. The chain joins TRBV30 to TRBJ1-2, with a possible D match to TRBD1 (6 bases). V lost 2 bases to trimming and J lost 12 bases, with 19 bases between them. The length of the CDR3 is 13 residues. Germline assignment: CDR1 GTSNPN and CDR2 SVGIG (reference sequence). CDR3 in DNA: TGTGCCTGGAGTCCTCGGACAGAAGTCGGTGACACCTTC. This encodes CAWSPRTEVGDTF.

This clonotype was observed a few times. The V gene is TRBV5-8, the J gene TRBJ2-5; 7 positions match TRBD1. Germline V gene lookup returns CDR1 SGHTS and CDR2 YDEGEE. V was pared by 3 bases and J by 5 bases, with 10 bases of the junction left unmatched. CDR3 length: 15 residues. CDR3 residues: CASSSRTGAWETQYF. The CDR3 nucleotides are TGTGCCAGCAGCTCGCGAACAGGGGCGTGGGAGACCCAGTACTTC.

This clonotype was counted many times. This rearrangement joins TRBV28 to TRBJ1-5; no clear D gene. CDR3 length equals 14 residues. Germline V gene sequence: CDR1 MDHEN, CDR2 SYDVKM. Trimming cost V 2 bases and J 2 bases, with 7 bases left between them. CDR3 sequence reads: CASSLMIGNQPQHF. The DNA for the CDR3 is TGTGCCAGCAGTTTAATGATCGGCAATCAGCCCCAGCATTTT.

The chain couples TRBV4-1 to TRBJ2-5; 9 bases are a match to TRBD1. Trimming removed 2 bases from V and 2 bases from J; junction bases left unmatched: 3. The CDR3 has 15 amino acids. Germline CDR1 MGHRA, CDR2 YSYEKL. The DNA of the CDR3 is TGCGCCAGCAGCCAACCGGGACAGGGACAAGAGACCCAGTACTTC. It specifies CASSQPGQGQETQYF.

The genes are TRBV6-5 and TRBJ2-7, with D hard to call. The germline V and J ends were trimmed by 0 bases and 8 bases, with 11 bases remaining between them. The germline gives CDR1 MNHEY, CDR2 SVGAGI. This CDR3 contains 13 residues. The CDR3 sequence: CASSYSNYDKQYF. CDR3 sequence (DNA): TGTGCCAGCAGTTACTCGAATTATGATAAGCAGTACTTC.